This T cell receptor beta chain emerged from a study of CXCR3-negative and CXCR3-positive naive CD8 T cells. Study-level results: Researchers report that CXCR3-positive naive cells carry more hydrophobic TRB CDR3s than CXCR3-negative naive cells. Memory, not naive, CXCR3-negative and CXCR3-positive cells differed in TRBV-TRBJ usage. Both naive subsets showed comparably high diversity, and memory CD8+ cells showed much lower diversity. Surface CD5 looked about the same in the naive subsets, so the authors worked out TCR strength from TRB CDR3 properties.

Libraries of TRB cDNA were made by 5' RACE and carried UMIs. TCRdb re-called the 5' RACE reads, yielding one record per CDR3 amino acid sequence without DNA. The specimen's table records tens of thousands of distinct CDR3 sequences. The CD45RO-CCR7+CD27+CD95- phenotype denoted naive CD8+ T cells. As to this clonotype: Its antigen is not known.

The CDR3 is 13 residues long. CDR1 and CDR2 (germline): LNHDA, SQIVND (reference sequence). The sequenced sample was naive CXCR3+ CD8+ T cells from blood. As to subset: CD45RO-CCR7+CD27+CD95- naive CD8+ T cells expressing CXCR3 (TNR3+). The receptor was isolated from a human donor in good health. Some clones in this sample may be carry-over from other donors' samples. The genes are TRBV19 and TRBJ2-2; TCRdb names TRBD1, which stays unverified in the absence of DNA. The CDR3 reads CASRDRETGELFF.